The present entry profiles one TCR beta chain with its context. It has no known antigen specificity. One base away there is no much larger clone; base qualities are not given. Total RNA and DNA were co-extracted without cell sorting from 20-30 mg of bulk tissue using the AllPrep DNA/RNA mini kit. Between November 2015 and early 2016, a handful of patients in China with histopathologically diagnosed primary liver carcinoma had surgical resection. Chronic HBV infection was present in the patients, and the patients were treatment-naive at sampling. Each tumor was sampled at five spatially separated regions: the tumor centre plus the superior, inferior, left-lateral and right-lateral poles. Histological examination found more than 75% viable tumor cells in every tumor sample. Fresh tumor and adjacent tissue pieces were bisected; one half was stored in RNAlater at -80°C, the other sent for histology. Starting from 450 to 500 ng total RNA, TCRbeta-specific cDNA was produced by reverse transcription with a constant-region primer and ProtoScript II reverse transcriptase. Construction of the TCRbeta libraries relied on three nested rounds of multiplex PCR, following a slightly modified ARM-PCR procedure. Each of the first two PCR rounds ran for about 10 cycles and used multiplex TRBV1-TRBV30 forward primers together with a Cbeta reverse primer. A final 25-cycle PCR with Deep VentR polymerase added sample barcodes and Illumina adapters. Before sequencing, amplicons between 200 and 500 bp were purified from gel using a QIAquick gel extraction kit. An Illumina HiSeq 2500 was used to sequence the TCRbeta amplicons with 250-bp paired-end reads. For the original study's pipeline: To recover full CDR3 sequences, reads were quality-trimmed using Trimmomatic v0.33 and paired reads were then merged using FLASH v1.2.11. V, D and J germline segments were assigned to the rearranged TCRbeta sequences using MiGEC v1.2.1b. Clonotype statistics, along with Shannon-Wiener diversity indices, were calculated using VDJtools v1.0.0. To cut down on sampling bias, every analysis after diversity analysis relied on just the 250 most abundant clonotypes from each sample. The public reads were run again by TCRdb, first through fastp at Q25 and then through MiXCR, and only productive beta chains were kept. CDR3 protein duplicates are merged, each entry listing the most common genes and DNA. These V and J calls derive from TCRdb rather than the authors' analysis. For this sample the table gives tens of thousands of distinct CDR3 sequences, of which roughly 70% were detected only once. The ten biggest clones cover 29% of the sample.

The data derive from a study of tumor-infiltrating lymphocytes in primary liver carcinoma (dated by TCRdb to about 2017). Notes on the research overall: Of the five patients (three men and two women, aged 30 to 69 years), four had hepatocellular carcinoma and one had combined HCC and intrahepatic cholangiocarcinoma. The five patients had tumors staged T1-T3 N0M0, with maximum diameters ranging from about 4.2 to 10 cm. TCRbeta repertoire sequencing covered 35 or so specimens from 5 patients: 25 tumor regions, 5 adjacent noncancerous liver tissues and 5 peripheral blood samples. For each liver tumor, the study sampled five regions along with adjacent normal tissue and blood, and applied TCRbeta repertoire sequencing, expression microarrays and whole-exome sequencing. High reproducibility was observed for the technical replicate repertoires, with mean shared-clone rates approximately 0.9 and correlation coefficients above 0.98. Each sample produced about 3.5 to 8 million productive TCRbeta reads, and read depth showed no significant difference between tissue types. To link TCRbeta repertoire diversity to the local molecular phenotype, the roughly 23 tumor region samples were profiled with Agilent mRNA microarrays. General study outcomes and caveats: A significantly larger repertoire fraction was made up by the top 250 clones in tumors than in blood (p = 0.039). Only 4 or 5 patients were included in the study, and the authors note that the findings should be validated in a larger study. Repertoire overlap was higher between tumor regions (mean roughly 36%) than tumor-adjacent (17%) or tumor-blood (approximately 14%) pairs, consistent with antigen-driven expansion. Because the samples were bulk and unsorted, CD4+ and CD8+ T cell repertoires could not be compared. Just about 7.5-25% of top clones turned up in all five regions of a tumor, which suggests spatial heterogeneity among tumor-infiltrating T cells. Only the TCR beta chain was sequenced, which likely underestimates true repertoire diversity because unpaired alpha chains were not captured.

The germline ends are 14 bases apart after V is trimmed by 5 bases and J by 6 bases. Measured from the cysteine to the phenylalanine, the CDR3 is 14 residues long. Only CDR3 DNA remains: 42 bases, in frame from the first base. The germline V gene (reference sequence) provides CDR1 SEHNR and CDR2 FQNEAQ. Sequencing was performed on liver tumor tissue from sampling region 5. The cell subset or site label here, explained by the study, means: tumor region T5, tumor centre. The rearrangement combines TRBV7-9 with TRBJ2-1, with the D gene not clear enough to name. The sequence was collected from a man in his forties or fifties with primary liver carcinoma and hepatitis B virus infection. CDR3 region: CASSPGVGLNEQFF. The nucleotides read TGTGCCAGCAGCCCCGGAGTAGGGCTCAATGAGCAGTTCTTC.